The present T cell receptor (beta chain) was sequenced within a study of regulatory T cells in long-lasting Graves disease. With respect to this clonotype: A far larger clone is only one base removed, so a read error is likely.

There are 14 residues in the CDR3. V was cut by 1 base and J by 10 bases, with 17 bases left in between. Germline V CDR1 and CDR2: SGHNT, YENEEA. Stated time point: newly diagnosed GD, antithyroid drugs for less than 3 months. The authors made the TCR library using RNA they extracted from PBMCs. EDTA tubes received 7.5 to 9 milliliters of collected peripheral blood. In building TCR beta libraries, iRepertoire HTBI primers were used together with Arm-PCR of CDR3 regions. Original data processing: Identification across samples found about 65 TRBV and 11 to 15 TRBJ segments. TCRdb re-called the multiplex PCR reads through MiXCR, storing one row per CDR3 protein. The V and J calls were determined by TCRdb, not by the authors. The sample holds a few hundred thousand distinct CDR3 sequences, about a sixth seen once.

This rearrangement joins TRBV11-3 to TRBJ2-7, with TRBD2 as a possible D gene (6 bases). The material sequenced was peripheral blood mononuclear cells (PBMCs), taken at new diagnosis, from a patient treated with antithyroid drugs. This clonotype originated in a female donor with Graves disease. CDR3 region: CASSLGRGTASQYF. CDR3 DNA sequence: TGTGCCAGCAGCTTAGGGCGCGGGACGGCTTCACAGTACTTC.